The source of this T cell receptor beta chain is a study of blood T cell repertoires in COVID-19. In the study overall: Donors in the United States, Italy and Spain gave samples during acute or convalescent COVID-19. Sample material is recorded as cDNA or gDNA derived from T cells, B-cell-depleted T cells, or PBMCs.

The authors' processing: Amplified reference gene primers provided the basis for estimating nucleated cell counts. The table came from immunoSEQ multiplex PCR; TCRdb's copy has only in-frame clones and leaves some out. V and J calls and clone size come straight from that table; D and trimming were deduced from the DNA. The sample lists about 220,000 clones, roughly 80% occurring once. V lost 7 bases, J lost 5 bases, and 9 bases stayed unmatched. The CDR3 runs to 15 residues. Germline CDR1 reads MNHEY; CDR2 reads SVGAGI. The TCR comes from a woman in her sixties or seventies with acute or convalescent COVID-19. Sequences were obtained from peripheral blood. The chain uses TRBV6-5 and TRBJ2-2, with 8 bases identical to TRBD2. The CDR3 here is CASTLTGGLTGELFF. The DNA for the CDR3 is TGTGCCAGCACCCTCACGGGGGGGCTAACCGGGGAGCTGTTTTTT.